These 20 T cell receptor beta chains came from one sample sequenced in a study of blood T cell repertoires in COVID-19. Profiled with immunoSEQ multiplex PCR; TCRdb holds only in-frame clones, not every one. The repertoire has around 250,000 clones, about four fifths of them found once; the top ten carry about 5%. Source material: PBMCs or T cells enriched from blood (not recorded which). The receptor set was obtained from a man aged 35-49 years who had been exposed to COVID-19.

The chain employs TRBV19 and TRBJ2-1; 11 bases are shared with TRBD2. With V trimmed by 3 bases and J by 0 bases, 7 bases remained unmatched. The CDR3 extends over 18 amino acids. In germline, CDR1 is LNHDA, CDR2 SQIVND (reference sequence). The CDR3 sequence is CASSIRLAGGSSYNEQFF. CDR3 coding DNA: TGTGCCAGTAGTATCCGTCTAGCGGGAGGAAGCTCCTACAATGAGCAGTTCTTC. Filled out from reference TRBV19 and TRBJ2-1, the complete variable domain reads DGGITQSPKYLFRKEGQNVTLSCEQNLNHDAMYWYRQDPGQGLRLIYYSQIVNDFQKGDIAEGYSVSREKKESFPLTVTSAQKNPTAFYLCASSIRLAGGSSYNEQFFGPGTRLTVL.

CDR3 nucleotide sequence: TGTGCCAGTTTTCCGGGACTACACGCGAACACCGGGGAGCTGTTTTTT. Translation: CASFPGLHANTGELFF. The chain combines TRBV2 with TRBJ2-2; the match to TRBD2 covers 7 bases. The CDR3 is 16 residues long. Germline V lookup: CDR1 SNHLY, CDR2 FYNNEI. V shed 9 bases, J shed 0 bases, and the junction held 10 bases outside the gene matches.

The chain carries TRBV5-8 and TRBJ2-5; 13 bases are a match to TRBD2. This CDR3 comprises 17 residues. V was pared by 4 bases and J by 4 bases, with 10 bases of the junction left unmatched. Germline lookup yields CDR1 SGHTS and CDR2 YDEGEE. CDR3 sequence reads: CASSLRTSGGNSETQYF. CDR3 nucleotides: TGTGCCAGCAGCCTAAGGACTAGCGGGGGAAACTCAGAGACCCAGTACTTC.

The J gene is TRBJ1-1, the V gene TRBV30; a possible D gene is TRBD1 (5 bases). The germline CDR1 and CDR2 sequences are GTSNPN and SVGIG (reference sequence). Trimming removed 3 bases at V and 1 base at J, with 9 bases between. The CDR3 runs to 13 residues. As DNA, the CDR3 is TGTGCCTGGAGCCTCCAGGGGAACACTGAAGCTTTCTTT. It specifies CAWSLQGNTEAFF.

The V call is TRBV6-5, the J call TRBJ1-1, with 9 bases matching TRBD1. V dropped 5 bases and J dropped 3; count of bases not matched to a gene: 4. Germline-derived CDR1 and CDR2 are MNHEY and SVGAGI. The CDR3 length is 14 residues. The CDR3 coding sequence is TGTGCCAGCAGTCCGGGACAGGGATACACTGAAGCTTTCTTT. Its translation: CASSPGQGYTEAFF.

The chain links TRBV2 to TRBJ2-7; TRBD1 aligns across 8 bases. The V gene end was trimmed by 2 bases and the J gene end by 3 bases; junction bases not matched to a gene: 6. CDR1 is SNHLY and CDR2 is FYNNEI in the germline V gene. This CDR3 comprises 15 residues. This CDR3 is CASSERGTGIYEQYF. The CDR3 nucleotides read TGTGCCAGCAGTGAACGAGGGACAGGCATCTACGAGCAGTACTTC.

The sample holds one count of this clone. The chain is built from TRBV7-3 and TRBJ2-7; D may be TRBD1 (5 bases). With 5 bases removed from V and 4 bases from J, the gap between germline ends came to 12 bases. Germline V gene data show CDR1 as SGHTA and CDR2 as FQGTGA. The CDR3 totals 13 residues. The CDR3 sequence is CASSQGFGYEQYF. CDR3 nucleotides: TGTGCCAGCAGCCAGGGATTTGGATACGAGCAGTACTTC.

The chain has TRBV18 and TRBJ1-1; no clear D. CDR3 size: 14 residues. Germline values: CDR1 KGHSH, CDR2 LQKENI. Trimming pared 2 bases from V and 4 bases from J, leaving 11 bases between. The chain's CDR3 is CASSPGEGFTEAFF. The CDR3 DNA sequence: TGTGCCAGCTCACCAGGGGAGGGTTTCACTGAAGCTTTCTTT.

V is TRBV10-2 and J is TRBJ2-1; 10 positions match TRBD2. The CDR3 covers 17 residues. CDR1 and CDR2 from the germline V gene are WSHSY and SAAADI. The trim removed 6 bases at V and 8 bases at J, leaving 16 bases unmatched. This CDR3 is CASSEGTSDYGSDEQFF. The CDR3 nucleotides read TGCGCCAGCAGCGAGGGGACTAGCGACTATGGTAGCGATGAGCAGTTCTTC.

The rearrangement uses TRBV7-6 and TRBJ1-5; D gene unclear. V was clipped by 5 bases and J by 3 bases, with 11 bases between them. CDR1 is SGHVS and CDR2 is FNYEAQ in the germline V gene. The CDR3 totals 14 residues. The CDR3 loop reads CASSPGSYNQPQHF. The CDR3 nucleotides are TGTGCCAGCAGCCCCGGGTCATACAATCAGCCCCAGCATTTT.

The chain couples TRBV7-6 to TRBJ2-3; a weak D match, TRBD1 (5 bases). This CDR3 spans 16 amino acids. Per the germline V gene, CDR1 is SGHVS and CDR2 is FNYEAQ. Deletions cut 5 bases from V and 3 bases from J, with 18 bases between. As DNA, the CDR3 is TGTGCCAGCAGCCCTACGCAGACAGTTTGGACAGATACGCAGTATTTT. Translation gives CASSPTQTVWTDTQYF.

This clone was seen a single time. V is TRBV15 and J is TRBJ2-1, with 10 bases that match TRBD2. The CDR3 sequence is 15 residues long. Trimming took 5 bases from V and 2 from J; bases not matched to a gene: 3. CDR1 is LNHNV and CDR2 is YYDKDF in the germline V gene (reference sequence). The CDR3 DNA follows: TGTGCCACCAGCGTTAGCGGGAGGACCTACAATGAGCAGTTCTTC. This sequence encodes CATSVSGRTYNEQFF.

The chain combines TRBV5-1 with TRBJ2-3; tentatively, D is TRBD1 (6 bases). This CDR3 contains 14 residues. Looked up from germline, CDR1 is SGHRS and CDR2 is YFSETQ. V was cut by 4 bases and J by 2 bases, with 11 bases left in between. CDR3 DNA sequence: TGCGCCAGCAGCGCCCGGACAGCCACAGATACGCAGTATTTT. This codes for CASSARTATDTQYF.

The V and J genes are TRBV6-5 and TRBJ1-1; 8 nucleotides align to TRBD1. The CDR3 extends over 15 amino acids. V shed 6 bases, J shed 1 base, and the junction held 7 bases outside the gene matches. Germline CDR1 is MNHEY and CDR2 is SVGAGI. Written as DNA, the CDR3 is TGTGCCAGCAGGGGACAGGAATCAAAGAACACTGAAGCTTTCTTT. Translated: CASRGQESKNTEAFF.

The chain recombines TRBV19 with TRBJ1-1; no clear D gene. CDR3 length: 12 residues. The V end lost 5 bases, the J end lost 4 bases, and 8 bases lay between the germline ends. Germline V CDR1 and CDR2: LNHDA, SQIVND (reference sequence). DNA for the CDR3: TGTGCCAGTAGTTGGGCAACCACTGAAGCTTTCTTT. Encoded protein: CASSWATTEAFF.

This clone was detected ten times or more. This chain links TRBV11-3 with TRBJ2-7; maybe TRBD1 (5 bases). Germline V gene sequence: CDR1 SGHNT, CDR2 YENEEA. Deletions cut 5 bases from V and 2 bases from J, with 19 bases between. There are 16 residues in the CDR3. CDR3 residues: CASSPLTATQTYEQYF. In DNA form, the CDR3 reads TGTGCCAGCAGCCCCCTGACAGCCACCCAAACCTACGAGCAGTACTTC.

This clone showed up just a few times. The rearrangement uses TRBV2 and TRBJ2-1; tentatively, D is TRBD2 (6 bases). The ends were cut back, 5 bases at V and 8 bases at J, with 13 bases in the middle. Germline CDR1 is SNHLY and CDR2 is FYNNEI. This CDR3 comprises 13 residues. DNA for the CDR3: TGTGCCAGCAGTTCTGGACTATCTGATGAGCAGTTCTTC. This sequence encodes CASSSGLSDEQFF.

The chain couples TRBV11-2 to TRBJ2-7; the match to TRBD2 covers 7 bases. The CDR3 runs 13 residues. Germline values: CDR1 SGHAT, CDR2 FQNNGV. The J segment lost 3 bases and the V segment lost 5 bases, leaving 4 bases of the junction unmatched. The CDR3 bases are TGTGCCAGCAGCCGGACTAGTCTCTACGAGCAGTACTTC. Its translation is CASSRTSLYEQYF.

The rearrangement uses TRBV6-5 and TRBJ1-3; no clear D. CDR1 MNHEY and CDR2 SVGAGI come from the germline V gene. The ends were cut back, 4 bases at V and 8 bases at J, with 9 bases in the middle. The CDR3 consists of 12 residues. CDR3 sequence (DNA): TGTGCCAGCAGTTCCCTCACGGACACCATATATTTT. It translates to CASSSLTDTIYF.

This clone was counted a few times. V and J are TRBV5-4 and TRBJ2-1; D is unclear. Trimming took 4 bases from V and 4 from J, leaving 18 bases between them. Germline V CDR1 and CDR2: SGHNT, YYREEE (reference sequence). The CDR3 is 16 amino acids. CDR3 amino acids: CASSRSRQEVYNEQFF. The DNA for the CDR3 is TGTGCCAGCAGCCGATCGAGGCAAGAGGTGTACAATGAGCAGTTCTTC.